This TCR beta chain was captured by sequencing in a study of spatial heterogeneity in lung cancer. Study information: The donors, 72 patients with untreated early-stage non-small cell lung cancer, provided the samples. The authors sequenced available follow-up PBMC samples, taken a median of about two years after resection.

TCRdb used MiXCR to reprocess the 5' RACE reads, holding one entry per CDR3 protein. The sample includes 35,000 to 55,000 distinct CDR3 sequences, roughly 20% of them seen just once. Germline loops: CDR1 SGHTA, CDR2 FQGTGA. The CDR3 loop spans 15 amino acids. The ends were cut back, 4 bases at V and 2 bases at J, with 14 bases in the middle. The sample holds a few counts of this clonotype. Time point meaning: blood at routine non-recurrence follow-up after resection. Whole RNA from tumor, nontumor lung or frozen PBMC was sequenced unsorted. The sequence derives from a female donor with early-stage non-small cell lung cancer. The sample consisted of PBMCs, taken at follow-up. J is TRBJ2-5 and V is TRBV7-3; tentative D call: TRBD2 (6 bases). The CDR3 bases are TGTGCCAGCAGCTCCGGAGCTGGGGGGCAAGAGACCCAGTACTTC. Amino acids: CASSSGAGGQETQYF.